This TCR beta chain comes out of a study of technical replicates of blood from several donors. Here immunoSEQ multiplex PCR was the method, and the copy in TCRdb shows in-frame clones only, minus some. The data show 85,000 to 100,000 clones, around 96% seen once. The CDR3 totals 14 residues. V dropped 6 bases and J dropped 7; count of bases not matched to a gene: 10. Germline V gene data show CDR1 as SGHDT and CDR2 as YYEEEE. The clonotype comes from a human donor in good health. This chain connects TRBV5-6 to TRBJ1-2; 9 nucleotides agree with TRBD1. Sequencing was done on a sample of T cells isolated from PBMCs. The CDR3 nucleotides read TGTGCCAGCATCTGGACAGGGGAATTGCTTGGCTACACCTTC. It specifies CASIWTGELLGYTF.